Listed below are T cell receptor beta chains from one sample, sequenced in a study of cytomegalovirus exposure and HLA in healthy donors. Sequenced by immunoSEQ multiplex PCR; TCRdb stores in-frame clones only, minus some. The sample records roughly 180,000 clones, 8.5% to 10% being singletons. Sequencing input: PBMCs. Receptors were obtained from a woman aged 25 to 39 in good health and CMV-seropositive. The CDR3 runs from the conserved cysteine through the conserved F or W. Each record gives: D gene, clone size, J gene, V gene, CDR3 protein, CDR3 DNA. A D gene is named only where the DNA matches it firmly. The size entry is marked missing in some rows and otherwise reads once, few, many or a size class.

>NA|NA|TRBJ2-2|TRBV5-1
CASSLVGTLTTGELFF
TGCGCCAGCAGCTTGGTAGGGACTCTGACCACCGGGGAGCTGTTTTTT
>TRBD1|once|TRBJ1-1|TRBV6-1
CASSVAGTGRGNTEAFF
TGTGCCAGCAGTGTAGCCGGGACAGGGAGAGGGAACACTGAAGCTTTCTTT
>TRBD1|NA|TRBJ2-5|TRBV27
CASSFRTGDVETQYF
TGTGCCAGCAGTTTTAGGACAGGGGATGTAGAGACCCAGTACTTC
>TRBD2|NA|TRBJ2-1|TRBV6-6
CASSYPGLAGMNEQFF
TGTGCCAGCAGTTACCCCGGACTAGCGGGAATGAATGAGCAGTTCTTC
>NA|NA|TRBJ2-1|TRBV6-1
CASSDSGGGTINEQFF
TGTGCCAGCAGTGATAGCGGCGGAGGGACGATCAATGAGCAGTTCTTC
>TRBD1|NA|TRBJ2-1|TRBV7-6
CASSKTGDEQFF
TGTGCCAGCAGCAAAACAGGGGATGAGCAGTTCTTC
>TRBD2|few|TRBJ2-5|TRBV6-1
CASSEAGRAAEASETQYF
TGTGCCAGCAGTGAAGCGGGGAGGGCAGCGGAGGCCTCGGAGACCCAGTACTTC
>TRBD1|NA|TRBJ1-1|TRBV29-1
CSVEFGGQAEAFF
TGCAGCGTTGAATTCGGAGGACAGGCTGAAGCTTTCTTT
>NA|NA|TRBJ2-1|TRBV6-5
CASSYSLPGNEQFF
TGTGCCAGCAGTTACTCTCTCCCCGGCAATGAGCAGTTCTTC
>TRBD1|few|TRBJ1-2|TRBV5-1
CASSSDPGQNYGYTF
TGCGCCAGCAGCTCCGATCCGGGACAGAACTATGGCTACACCTTC
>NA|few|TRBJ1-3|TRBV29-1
CSVDTGNTIYF
TGCAGCGTTGATACTGGAAACACCATATATTTT
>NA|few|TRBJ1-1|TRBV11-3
CASSPTGYTEAFF
TGTGCCAGCAGCCCCACGGGGTACACTGAAGCTTTCTTT
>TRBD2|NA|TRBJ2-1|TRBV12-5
CASGPKLAGVRNEQFF
TGTGCTAGTGGTCCTAAACTAGCGGGAGTCCGGAATGAGCAGTTCTTC
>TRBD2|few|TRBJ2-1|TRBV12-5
CASGLPTGGAGGLYNEQFF
TGTGCTAGTGGTTTGCCAACAGGAGGAGCGGGAGGGCTCTACAATGAGCAGTTCTTC
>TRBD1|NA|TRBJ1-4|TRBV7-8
CASSPQALDREKLFF
TGTGCCAGCAGCCCACAAGCATTGGACAGGGAAAAACTGTTTTTT
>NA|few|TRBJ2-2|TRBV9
CASSVASVVTGELFF
TGTGCCAGCAGCGTAGCCAGCGTGGTTACCGGGGAGCTGTTTTTT
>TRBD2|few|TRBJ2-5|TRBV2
CASSESSGRATQYF
TGTGCCAGCAGTGAATCTAGCGGGAGGGCCACCCAGTACTTC
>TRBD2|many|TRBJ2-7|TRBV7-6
CASSLVRSGAGSSYEQYF
TGTGCCAGCAGCTTAGTCCGGAGTGGAGCGGGGTCCTCCTACGAGCAGTACTTC
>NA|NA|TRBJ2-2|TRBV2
CASTRNTGELFF
TGTGCGAGCACCCGTAACACCGGGGAGCTGTTTTTT
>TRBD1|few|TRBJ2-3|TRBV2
CASSERDRFTDTQYF
TGTGCCAGCAGTGAAAGGGACAGGTTCACAGATACGCAGTATTTT
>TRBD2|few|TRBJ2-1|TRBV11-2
CASSLLPTTSGENEQFF
TGTGCCAGCAGCTTACTACCTACTACTAGCGGGGAGAATGAGCAGTTCTTC
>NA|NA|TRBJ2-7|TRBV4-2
CASSPALADYEQYF
TGTGCCAGCAGCCCGGCCCTGGCCGACTACGAGCAGTACTTC
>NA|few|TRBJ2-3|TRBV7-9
CASSFKRLPEEDTQYF
TGTGCCAGCAGCTTTAAAAGGCTTCCCGAGGAGGATACGCAGTATTTT
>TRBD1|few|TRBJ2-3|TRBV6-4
CASSEGAFGTGVRDTQYF
TGTGCCAGCAGTGAGGGAGCGTTTGGTACAGGGGTTCGAGATACGCAGTATTTT
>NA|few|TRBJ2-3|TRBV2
CASRGDSDTQYF
TGTGCCAGCAGGGGGGACTCAGATACGCAGTATTTT
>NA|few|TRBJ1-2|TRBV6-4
CASSPSRETALNYGYTF
TGTGCCAGCAGTCCCTCCCGGGAGACCGCCCTTAACTATGGCTACACCTTC
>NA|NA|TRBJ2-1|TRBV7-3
CASSLLGESYNEQFF
TGTGCCAGCAGCTTATTGGGAGAAAGTTACAATGAGCAGTTCTTC
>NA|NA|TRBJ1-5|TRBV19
CASSPMDRPNQPQHF
TGTGCCAGTAGTCCGATGGACAGACCAAATCAGCCCCAGCATTTT
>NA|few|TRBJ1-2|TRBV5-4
CASSSKQGFNYGYTF
TGTGCCAGCAGCTCGAAACAGGGCTTCAACTATGGCTACACCTTC
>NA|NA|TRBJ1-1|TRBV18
CASSPSGGEAFF
TGTGCCAGCTCACCGTCGGGAGGGGAAGCTTTCTTT
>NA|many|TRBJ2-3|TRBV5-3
CARKSGPASSTDTQYF
TGTGCCAGAAAAAGCGGGCCAGCCTCTAGCACAGATACGCAGTATTTT
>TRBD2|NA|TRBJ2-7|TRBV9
CASSRRTRGSYEQYF
TGTGCCAGCAGCAGGCGGACTAGAGGTTCCTACGAGCAGTACTTC
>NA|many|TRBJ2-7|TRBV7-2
CASSFGGSSYEQYF
TGTGCCAGCAGCTTTGGGGGCAGCTCCTACGAGCAGTACTTC
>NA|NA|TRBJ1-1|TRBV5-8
CASSEILTEAFF
TGTGCCAGCTCGGAGATCCTCACTGAAGCTTTCTTT
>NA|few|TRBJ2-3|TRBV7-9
CASSLNDIRTAQGTDTQYF
TGTGCCAGCAGCTTAAACGACATCCGGACAGCCCAAGGCACAGATACGCAGTATTTT
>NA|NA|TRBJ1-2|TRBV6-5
CASTRGGGRNYGYTF
TGTGCCAGCACCCGGGGGGGAGGGAGAAACTATGGCTACACCTTC
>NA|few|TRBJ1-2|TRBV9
CASSVVEGGYTF
TGTGCCAGCAGCGTAGTAGAGGGTGGCTACACCTTC
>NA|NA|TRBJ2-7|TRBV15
CATSSEPTRHEQYF
TGTGCCACCAGCAGTGAACCGACAAGGCACGAGCAGTACTTC
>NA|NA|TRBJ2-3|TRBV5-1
CASSFGGTADTQYF
TGCGCCAGCAGCTTTGGGGGGACTGCTGATACGCAGTATTTT
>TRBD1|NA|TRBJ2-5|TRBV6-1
CASSRDRDETQYF
TGTGCCAGCAGCCGGGACAGGGACGAGACCCAGTACTTC
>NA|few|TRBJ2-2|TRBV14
CAARTGTGELFF
TGTGCCGCTAGAACGGGCACCGGGGAGCTGTTTTTT
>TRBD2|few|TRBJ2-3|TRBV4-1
CASSHLAGGRGTDTQYF
TGCGCCAGCAGCCACCTAGCGGGAGGGAGGGGCACAGATACGCAGTATTTT
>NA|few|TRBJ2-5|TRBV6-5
CASSLIALQETQYF
TGTGCCAGCAGTCTTATAGCCCTCCAAGAGACCCAGTACTTC
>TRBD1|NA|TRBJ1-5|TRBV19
CASSTGQGSNQPQHF
TGTGCCAGTAGTACCGGACAGGGTAGCAATCAGCCCCAGCATTTT
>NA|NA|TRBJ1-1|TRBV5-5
CASSLDRVNTEAFF
TGTGCCAGCAGCTTGGACAGAGTGAACACTGAAGCTTTCTTT
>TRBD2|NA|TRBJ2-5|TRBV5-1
CASSYQPLRLAGGETQYF
TGCGCCAGCAGCTATCAACCCCTGCGGCTAGCGGGCGGGGAGACCCAGTACTTC
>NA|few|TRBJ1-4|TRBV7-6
CASSPEVGGNEKLFF
TGTGCCAGTAGCCCCGAGGTGGGGGGTAATGAAAAACTGTTTTTT
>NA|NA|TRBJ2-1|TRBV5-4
CASSPGSQSGQFF
TGTGCCAGCAGCCCCGGGTCTCAAAGTGGGCAGTTCTTC
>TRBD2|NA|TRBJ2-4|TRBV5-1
CASSPGLTSGRLLAKNIQYF
TGCGCCAGCAGCCCAGGTTTGACTAGCGGGAGGCTTCTAGCCAAAAACATTCAGTACTTC
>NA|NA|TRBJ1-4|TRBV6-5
CASTPSGRGYEKLFF
TGTGCCAGCACCCCGTCAGGGAGGGGTTATGAAAAACTGTTTTTT
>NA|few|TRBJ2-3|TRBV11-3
CASARGWGTDTQYF
TGTGCCAGCGCAAGGGGATGGGGTACAGATACGCAGTATTTT
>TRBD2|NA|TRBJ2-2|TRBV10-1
CASSSSGMNTGELFF
TGCGCCAGCAGTTCTAGCGGGATGAACACCGGGGAGCTGTTTTTT
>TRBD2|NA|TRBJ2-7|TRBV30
CAWNGGGAASYEQYF
TGTGCCTGGAATGGCGGGGGGGCTGCCTCCTACGAGCAGTACTTC
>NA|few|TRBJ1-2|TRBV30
CAWGRAMGYTF
TGTGCCTGGGGTAGAGCGATGGGCTACACCTTC
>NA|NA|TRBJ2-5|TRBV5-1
CASQLVGGETQYF
TGCGCCAGCCAACTGGTGGGGGGAGAGACCCAGTACTTC